Included here is one TCR beta chain sequence, with context. Its cognate antigen is unknown. The sequenced template was cDNA made from the entire isolated RNA. There were 3.5 million to 4.5 million reads on average in the naive, central memory and regulatory T cell samples. Assay: immunoSEQ multiplex PCR; the TCRdb copy retains only in-frame clones and omits some. The data contain 550,000 to 850,000 clones, under 15% of them singletons. The CDR3 consists of 14 residues. CDR1 SGHTA and CDR2 FQGTGA come from the germline V gene. With 5 bases removed from V and 4 bases from J, the gap between germline ends came to 13 bases. The sample belongs to a study of beta chain features in type 1 diabetes. Study-wide results and caveats: Shorter TCRB CDR3s, moderately but significantly so, marked every one of the four CD4+ subsets in Type 1 diabetes patients. Cells expressing TCR highly could be over-represented by cDNA sequencing. The naive, central memory and Treg TCRB repertoires looked more alike in patients than they did in healthy donors. Here, the possible influence of HLA type (on TCRB rearrangement) remained unresolved.

This chain uses TRBV7-3 with TRBJ2-3; a possible D gene is TRBD1 (8 bases). This clonotype was obtained from a man between 18 and 35 years old with type 1 diabetes. Sequenced: naive CD4+ T cells from blood. DNA for the CDR3: TGTGCCAGCAGCAGAACAGGGGGGGCAGATACGCAGTATTTT. It specifies CASSRTGGADTQYF. Together with reference TRBV7-3 and TRBJ2-3, the CDR3 gives the full variable domain: GAGVSQTPSNKVTEKGKYVELRCDPISGHTALYWYRQSLGQGPEFLIYFQGTGAADDSGLPNDRFFAVRPEGSVSTLKIQRTERGDSAVYLCASSRTGGADTQYFGPGTRLTVL.